This TCR beta chain came from a study of control samples from healthy donors and cancer patients. Note on this clone: One end of the junction varies from germline; a read error may be responsible.

The CDR3 covers 11 residues. The germline V gene encodes CDR1 LGHDT and CDR2 YNNKEL (reference sequence). TCRdb's copy holds only in-frame clones and misses some; the assay was immunoSEQ multiplex PCR. The sample lists about 110,000 clones; around 89% were seen once. The receptor's source is a woman aged 60-75 years with lung cancer. Sequencing was done on a sample of PBMCs. The chain recombines TRBV3-1 (or the pseudogene TRBV3-2) with TRBJ2-1; D might be TRBD1 or TRBD2, each matching 5 bases. The CDR3, as DNA: TGTGCCAGCAGCCCGGGGTCCGGGGCCATCTTC. It encodes CASSPGSGAIF.